The clone carrying this T cell receptor (beta chain) has a handful of counts. TCRdb analysed the RACE reads with MiXCR anew, one entry per CDR3 protein. The sample lists some 88,000 distinct CDR3 sequences, approximately 9.9% occurring once. This entry belongs to a study of human T cells and chemical hapten exposure. The sample's time point: patch test 2, 6 weeks after DPC sensitization. As for treatment: therapeutic diphenylcyclopropenone sensitization with weekly scalp DPC. CDR3 length equals 13 residues. The germline V gene has CDR1 DFQATT and CDR2 SNEGSKA (reference sequence). V lost 6 bases, J lost 4 bases, and 13 bases lay in between.

This sequence was found in a man aged 35-49 years with alopecia areata. Some clones in this sample may be carry-over from other donors' samples. The sample here was whole blood, taken in connection with sensitization to the hapten diphenylcyclopropenone (DPC). The chain uses TRBV20-1 and TRBJ1-3, with D maybe TRBD1 (5 bases). This chain's CDR3 is CSALDGAGNTIYF. CDR3 DNA sequence: TGCAGTGCCCTCGATGGGGCCGGAAACACCATATATTTT.